This passage covers 30 T cell receptor beta chains from one sample sequenced in a study of shared clonotypes between healthy human individuals. Produced via immunoSEQ multiplex PCR; TCRdb's table is partial and in-frame only. The table records about 1.5 million clones, under 99% of them present only once. Sample: naive CD4+ T cells sorted from blood. The subset denotes: CD45RA+ positively selected. These receptors all come from a man younger than 45 in good health.

This rearrangement joins TRBV4-1 to TRBJ1-2, with 8 bases identical to TRBD1. The germline V gene has CDR1 MGHRA and CDR2 YSYEKL. V lost 0 bases and J lost 5; bases outside the gene matches: 14. The CDR3 consists of 18 residues. The CDR3 loop is CASSQDWTGNRVRYGYTF. CDR3 nucleotides: TGCGCCAGCAGCCAAGATTGGACAGGGAACAGGGTCCGTTATGGCTACACCTTC.

DNA of the CDR3: TGTGCCATCAGTGAGCCCGGACTAGCGGGAGGGCCTGAGCAGTTCTTC. It is translated as CAISEPGLAGGPEQFF. The J gene is TRBJ2-1, the V gene TRBV10-3; 15 bases fit TRBD2. The CDR3 loop spans 16 amino acids. Trimming removed 2 bases from V and 9 bases from J; junction bases left unmatched: 5. In germline, CDR1 is ENHRY, CDR2 SYGVKD.

This chain links TRBV5-6 with TRBJ2-5; 10 nucleotides line up with TRBD1. Per the germline V gene, CDR1 is SGHDT and CDR2 is YYEEEE. V trimming: 3 bases; J trimming: 7 bases; junction bases outside the gene matches: 21. The CDR3 is 19 residues long. CDR3 nucleotide sequence: TGTGCCAGCAGCTCCAGTCACCGGGACAGGGGCAAAAAACCGCCGACCCAGTACTTC. Residues: CASSSSHRDRGKKPPTQYF.

V gene TRBV15 combines with J gene TRBJ1-5, with 8 nucleotides matching TRBD1. V dropped 4 bases and J dropped 8; count of bases not matched to a gene: 10. Germline CDR1 is LNHNV and CDR2 is YYDKDF (reference sequence). The CDR3 length is 15 residues. The CDR3 region has the DNA TGTGCCACCAGCATAGGGGACAGGCCGGAGGAGCCCCAGCATTTT. It codes for CATSIGDRPEEPQHF.

The gene calls are TRBV9 and TRBJ2-3; 7 bases are a match to TRBD2. Trimming at V came to 4 bases and at J to 0 bases, leaving 8 bases not matched to a gene. The CDR3 covers 16 residues. Germline loops: CDR1 SGDLS, CDR2 YYNGEE. CDR3 DNA: TGTGCCAGCAGCCCGTGGGGGGGATTTAGCACAGATACGCAGTATTTT. Translated: CASSPWGGFSTDTQYF.

A word on this clone: The junction differs from germline at one of its ends, possibly a read error. The rearrangement links TRBV7-7 to TRBJ2-1, with 9 bases matching TRBD1. This CDR3 has 16 residues. The V gene's germline CDR1 is SSHAT and CDR2 FNYEAQ (reference sequence). CDR3 nucleotide sequence: TGTGCTAGCAGCTTAGCACAGGGGGCTTCCTACAATGAGCAGTTCTTC. Translating it yields CASSLAQGASYNEQFF.

The gene calls are TRBV7-2 and TRBJ1-5; tentative D call: TRBD1 (5 bases). Germline loops: CDR1 SGHTA, CDR2 FQGNSA. The CDR3 length is 13 residues. V dropped 3 bases and J dropped 6 bases, with 9 bases sitting between them. The CDR3 loop reads CASSLAGTQPQHF. The CDR3 nucleotides read TGTGCCAGCAGCTTGGCTGGGACTCAGCCCCAGCATTTT.

V gene TRBV7-2 combines with J gene TRBJ2-3; 8 bases are shared with TRBD2. J gave up 2 bases and V 5 bases, and 15 bases lay outside the gene matches. Germline CDR1 and CDR2: SGHTA and FQGNSA. The CDR3 loop spans 18 amino acids. CDR3 region: CASSLRGLTSAYTDTQYF. The CDR3 nucleotides read TGTGCCAGCAGCCTAAGAGGCCTGACTAGCGCCTACACAGATACGCAGTATTTT.

The rearrangement joins TRBV7-2 to TRBJ2-3; 11 nucleotides agree with TRBD2. Losses at the gene ends were 4 bases for V and 5 bases for J; bases not matched to a gene: 8. Germline V gene data show CDR1 as SGHTA and CDR2 as FQGNSA. The CDR3 runs to 16 residues. This CDR3 reads CASSSLAGGPLDTQYF. In DNA form, the CDR3 reads TGTGCCAGCAGCTCATTAGCGGGAGGGCCTTTAGATACGCAGTATTTT.

The chain links TRBV5-1 to TRBJ1-2; no clear D gene. The V and J ends lost 2 bases and 3 bases respectively, with 17 bases between them. The CDR3 is 16 amino acids. The germline gives CDR1 SGHRS, CDR2 YFSETQ. CDR3 nucleotide sequence: TGCGCCAGCAGCTTCGGGTCCCCGGGAATTGACTATGGCTACACCTTC. Protein: CASSFGSPGIDYGYTF.

The chain recombines TRBV7-2 with TRBJ2-1, with 9 bases that match TRBD2. CDR1 is SGHTA and CDR2 is FQGNSA in the germline V gene. This CDR3 has 17 amino acids. V lost 5 bases and J lost 6; bases outside the gene matches: 14. CDR3 in amino acids: CASSRLPSGTPLNEQFF. The CDR3 nucleotides are TGTGCCAGCAGCCGGTTGCCTAGCGGGACCCCTCTCAATGAGCAGTTCTTC.

The chain carries TRBV19 and TRBJ1-5; no clear D gene. V was cut by 3 bases and J by 3 bases, with 15 bases left in between. CDR3 length equals 16 residues. CDR1 is LNHDA, CDR2 SQIVND, per germline (reference sequence). In DNA, the CDR3 is TGTGCCAGTAGTATGGTTCCAGGCCCCAACAATCAGCCCCAGCATTTT. Protein: CASSMVPGPNNQPQHF.

The chain uses TRBV10-2 and TRBJ1-1; D not resolved. The CDR3 spans 15 residues. Germline CDR1 is WSHSY and CDR2 is SAAADI. Trimming took 3 bases from V and 0 from J, leaving 11 bases between them. CDR3 loop: CASSESRNMNTEAFF. The DNA of the CDR3 is TGCGCCAGCAGTGAATCAAGGAACATGAACACTGAAGCTTTCTTT.

The CDR3, as DNA: TGTGCCAGTACCGAAACTAGCGGGAAAGTTTCGTTTAAAGATACGCAGTATTTT. Encoded protein: CASTETSGKVSFKDTQYF. V and J are TRBV19 and TRBJ2-3; 10 bases agree with TRBD2. The germline V gene encodes CDR1 LNHDA and CDR2 SQIVND (reference sequence). With V trimmed by 7 bases and J by 5 bases, 18 bases remained unmatched. The CDR3 spans 18 residues. Filled out from reference TRBV19 and TRBJ2-3, the complete variable domain reads DGGITQSPKYLFRKEGQNVTLSCEQNLNHDAMYWYRQDPGQGLRLIYYSQIVNDFQKGDIAEGYSVSREKKESFPLTVTSAQKNPTAFYLCASTETSGKVSFKDTQYFGPGTRLTVL.

The chain joins TRBV13 to TRBJ1-3; 10 nucleotides match TRBD1. The CDR3 covers 16 residues. V gave up 3 bases and J gave up 0 bases; unmatched junction bases: 2. CDR1 is PRHDT and CDR2 is FYEKMQ in the germline V gene (reference sequence). The CDR3 here is CASSLDRGSSGNTIYF. In DNA, the CDR3 is TGTGCCAGCAGCTTGGACAGGGGGTCCTCTGGAAACACCATATATTTT.

The chain is built from TRBV9 and TRBJ2-2; D is undetermined. CDR3 length: 14 residues. The V end was cut by 3 bases, the J end by 5 bases, with 11 bases between. Germline V gives CDR1 SGDLS, CDR2 YYNGEE. The CDR3 DNA reads as TGTGCCAGCAGCGCCGTAAGGCGTACCGGGGAGCTGTTTTTT. This gives the protein CASSAVRRTGELFF.

V and J are TRBV18 and TRBJ2-1, with TRBD2 matching 10 bases. This CDR3 has 15 amino acids. V lost 3 bases to trimming and J lost 9 bases; unmatched junction nucleotides: 8. Germline V CDR1 and CDR2: KGHSH, LQKENI. The CDR3 nucleotides are TGTGCCAGCTCACCGCAAGCGGGGGGGGGTGGTGAGCAGTTCTTC. Protein sequence: CASSPQAGGGGEQFF.

The chain has TRBV7-2 and TRBJ2-7, with D possibly being TRBD1 or TRBD2 (6 bases each). This CDR3 is built from 13 residues. The V end was cut by 2 bases, the J end by 6 bases, with 11 bases between. Germline assignment: CDR1 SGHTA and CDR2 FQGNSA. The CDR3 DNA is TGTGCCAGCAGCTTAATCAGGGGAGGCGAGCAGTACTTC. Its protein is CASSLIRGGEQYF.

The V gene is TRBV28, the J gene TRBJ1-2, with D maybe TRBD1 (5 bases). In germline, CDR1 is MDHEN, CDR2 SYDVKM. V was shortened by 2 bases and J by 14 bases, with 15 bases between the two germline ends. The CDR3 is 12 residues long. The CDR3 is CASSLLSGGSTF. The DNA of the CDR3 is TGTGCCAGCAGTTTACTCTCCGGGGGATCAACCTTC.

The CDR3 DNA sequence: TGCAGCGCCCTCGGGACAGCTAGCACAGATACGCAGTATTTT. The encoded protein is CSALGTASTDTQYF. The chain employs TRBV29-1 and TRBJ2-3; 7 bases agree with TRBD1. Germline values: CDR1 SQVTM, CDR2 ANQGSEA. Trimming removed 7 bases from V and 0 bases from J; junction bases left unmatched: 7. The CDR3 is 14 amino acids.

This clone was counted a single time. The gene calls are TRBV4-1 and TRBJ1-5; D remains ambiguous. CDR1 is MGHRA, CDR2 YSYEKL, per germline. CDR3 length: 15 residues. V was cut by 0 bases and J by 0 bases, with 6 bases left in between. CDR3 region: CASSQEALSNQPQHF. For the CDR3, the DNA is TGCGCCAGCAGCCAAGAGGCACTTAGCAATCAGCCCCAGCATTTT.

The chain has TRBV19 and TRBJ1-1, with TRBD1 matching over 7 bases. V lost 6 bases and J lost 1; bases outside the gene matches: 5. Germline V gene sequence: CDR1 LNHDA, CDR2 SQIVND (reference sequence). This CDR3 comprises 14 residues. In DNA, the CDR3 is TGTGCCAGTAGACCAGGGACAGAGAACACTGAAGCTTTCTTT. Translating gives CASRPGTENTEAFF. The full variable domain, completed using reference TRBV19 and TRBJ1-1, is DGGITQSPKYLFRKEGQNVTLSCEQNLNHDAMYWYRQDPGQGLRLIYYSQIVNDFQKGDIAEGYSVSREKKESFPLTVTSAQKNPTAFYLCASRPGTENTEAFFGQGTRLTVV.

The rearrangement joins TRBV2 to TRBJ1-1; D gene ambiguous. The CDR3 runs to 15 residues. The germline V gene encodes CDR1 SNHLY and CDR2 FYNNEI. The V gene lost 8 bases and the J gene lost 1 base, with 17 bases spanning the gap. In DNA, the CDR3 is TGTGCCAGCGGAATAAAAGCGGATCAGAACACTGAAGCTTTCTTT. It specifies CASGIKADQNTEAFF.

This clone was observed a single time. The chain links TRBV28 to TRBJ1-5, with 8 bases lining up with TRBD1. The CDR3 runs to 17 residues. Germline assignment: CDR1 MDHEN and CDR2 SYDVKM. Trimming removed 5 bases from V and 2 bases from J; junction bases left unmatched: 11. CDR3 protein: CASSPAQDRGRNQPQHF. The CDR3 region has the DNA TGTGCCAGCAGTCCGGCCCAAGACAGGGGACGCAATCAGCCCCAGCATTTT.

This sequence joins TRBV11-2 and TRBJ1-2; D unresolved. Germline loops: CDR1 SGHAT, CDR2 FQNNGV. There are 14 residues in the CDR3. V shed 1 base and J shed 6 bases, with 12 bases lying between them. The DNA for the CDR3 is TGTGCCAGCAGCTTAGGTTCGCAGTATAATGGCTACACCTTC. Translated: CASSLGSQYNGYTF.

The chain recombines TRBV5-5 with TRBJ2-7, with D possibly being TRBD1 (5 bases). Trimming cost V 0 bases and J 4 bases, with 17 bases left between them. The V gene's germline CDR1 is SGHKS and CDR2 YYEKEE (reference sequence). The CDR3 length is 16 residues. CDR3 sequence (DNA): TGTGCCAGCAGCTTGGGGCGCATAATAGGGGTTTACGAGCAGTACTTC. This translates into CASSLGRIIGVYEQYF. The full variable domain, its missing parts supplied by reference TRBV5-5 and TRBJ2-7, is DAGVTQSPTHLIKTRGQQVTLRCSPISGHKSVSWYQQVLGQGPQFIFQYYEKEERGRGNFPDRFSARQFPNYSSELNVNALLLGDSALYLCASSLGRIIGVYEQYFGPGTRLTVT.

The J gene is TRBJ1-2, the V gene TRBV25-1; D perhaps matches TRBD1 (5 bases). Per germline, CDR1 MGHDK and CDR2 SYGVNS. The V and J ends lost 6 bases and 6 bases respectively, with 17 bases between them. The CDR3 contains 14 residues. CDR3 nucleotides: TGTGCCAGCAGCCAGCCGGGGCGGGCGAATGGCTACACCTTC. This gives the protein CASSQPGRANGYTF.

The chain is built from TRBV2 and TRBJ1-4; 11 bases are shared with TRBD1. This CDR3 region has 14 residues. V was pared by 9 bases and J by 8 bases, with 8 bases of the junction left unmatched. The germline V gene encodes CDR1 SNHLY and CDR2 FYNNEI. As DNA, the CDR3 is TGTGCCAGTGCTAGGACAGGGGGCAGGGAAAAACTGTTTTTT. It is translated as CASARTGGREKLFF.

The rearrangement uses TRBV9 and TRBJ2-7; D not resolved. Trimming took 0 bases from V and 6 from J, leaving 10 bases between them. This CDR3 comprises 13 residues. Germline CDR1 SGDLS, CDR2 YYNGEE. The CDR3 nucleotides are TGTGCCAGCAGCGTAGTAGTGACCGGCGAGCAGTACTTC. This sequence encodes CASSVVVTGEQYF.

The chain has TRBV5-6 and TRBJ1-2, with 7 bases fitting TRBD1. The V gene's germline CDR1 is SGHDT and CDR2 YYEEEE. CDR3 length: 15 amino acids. Trimming took 2 bases from V and 4 from J; bases not matched to a gene: 8. The CDR3 loop reads CASSFRDRQLYGYTF. The CDR3 nucleotides are TGTGCCAGCAGCTTCCGGGACAGACAACTCTATGGCTACACCTTC.